The following is a T cell receptor beta chain sequence with its context. This specimen comes from a study of blood T cells in healthy people across ages. Each sample had at least 6 million PBMCs isolated. Total RNA, at least 5 micrograms per sample, came from PBMCs. This CDR3 has 13 amino acids. V lost 6 bases and J 7 bases, leaving 16 bases between the germline ends. Per the germline V gene, CDR1 is SEHNR and CDR2 is FQNEAQ (reference sequence). Through a sample-barcoded 5' primer and a J-beta primer mix, a second PCR was run for about 6 to 12 cycles. A 12-random-nucleotide template-switch adaptor tagged each cDNA molecule. TCRdb independently ran MiXCR on the 5' RACE reads; one entry per CDR3 protein. The sample records 450,000 to 650,000 distinct CDR3 sequences, approximately 25% being singletons. These same data were also listed under a study on T cells of mothers and their children. In that study: In the second PCR, M1S primer introduced barcodes and 2-4 random bases.

The material sequenced was blood. The genes are TRBV7-9 and TRBJ2-7, with D maybe TRBD2 (5 bases). The receptor was derived from a boy aged 5-17 years in good health. For the CDR3, the DNA is TGTGCCAGCAGTCCTAGGACTGCAGGAGAGCAGTACTTC. As protein: CASSPRTAGEQYF.